These 9 T cell receptor beta chains were all obtained from the same sample, sequenced in a study of cytomegalovirus exposure and HLA in healthy donors. The PCR employed 60 Vbeta primers together with 13 Jbeta primers. TCRdb keeps only in-frame clones here, not all; method: immunoSEQ multiplex PCR. The sample includes roughly 130,000 clones, about 81% seen only once; the top ten take under 7%. The sample comprised PBMCs. These receptors came from a woman in her thirties or forties in good health and CMV-seropositive.

The gene calls are TRBV6-4 and TRBJ1-1; TRBD1 matches 9 bases. V lost 11 bases and J lost 5; bases outside the gene matches: 15. Germline V gene data show CDR1 as MRHNA and CDR2 as SNTAGT. CDR3 length equals 15 residues. In DNA, the CDR3 is TGTGCCCCCGAAAGGAGGGACAGGGCTCATACTGAAGCTTTCTTT. Its protein product is CAPERRDRAHTEAFF.

The CDR3 nucleotides read TGTGCCACCGCGACCCTAAGGGAGCAGTACTTC. Its translation is CATATLREQYF. The chain couples TRBV6-6 to TRBJ2-5, with a weak D call TRBD2 (5 bases). CDR3 length equals 11 residues. The ends were cut back, 10 bases at V and 11 bases at J, with 17 bases in the middle. Germline loops: CDR1 MNHNY, CDR2 SVGAGI (reference sequence).

J is TRBJ1-3 and V is TRBV2; D may be TRBD1 (5 bases). V lost 8 bases, J lost 3 bases, and 20 bases lay in between. Germline lookup yields CDR1 SNHLY and CDR2 FYNNEI. The CDR3 has 16 residues. The CDR3 nucleotides read TGTGCCAGCCAGCAGGGTTTGGTTTATATTGGAAACACCATATATTTT. This codes for CASQQGLVYIGNTIYF.

CDR3 residues: CATSNEGQPQHF. Written as DNA, the CDR3 is TGTGCCACCAGCAATGAGGGTCAGCCCCAGCATTTT. The chain combines TRBV15 with TRBJ1-5; no clear D. Trimming took off 4 bases at V and 6 bases at J, with 7 bases between the two ends. The CDR3 consists of 12 residues. CDR1 and CDR2 (germline): LNHNV, YYDKDF (reference sequence).

The chain employs TRBV15 and TRBJ2-5; 9 bases are shared with TRBD1. The CDR3 consists of 14 residues. Per germline, CDR1 LNHNV and CDR2 YYDKDF (reference sequence). V lost 4 bases to trimming and J lost 4 bases; unmatched junction nucleotides: 4. CDR3 nucleotides: TGTGCCACCAGCACGACAGGGGGACGAGAGACCCAGTACTTC. As protein: CATSTTGGRETQYF.

The DNA of the CDR3 is TGTGCCAGCAGGGGGGACAGTCCAACTAATGAAAAACTGTTTTTT. Translated, it gives CASRGDSPTNEKLFF. The rearrangement links TRBV2 to TRBJ1-4, with TRBD1 identical over 7 bases. Germline trimming cut 6 bases from V and 0 bases from J; bases unmatched to any gene: 4. This CDR3 comprises 15 residues. Germline-derived CDR1 and CDR2 are SNHLY and FYNNEI.

The chain has TRBV28 and TRBJ1-1; no clear D gene. Per germline, CDR1 MDHEN and CDR2 SYDVKM. The CDR3 loop spans 15 amino acids. V dropped 0 bases and J dropped 0 bases, with 8 bases sitting between them. For the CDR3, the DNA is TGTGCCAGCAGTTTATGGTCAGGTTTGAACACTGAAGCTTTCTTT. Protein: CASSLWSGLNTEAFF.

Here the CDR3 reads CASSRRDREQFF. The CDR3 DNA sequence: TGTGCCAGCAGCCGCCGGGACAGAGAGCAGTTCTTC. The chain carries TRBV27 and TRBJ2-1; 7 bases map to TRBD1. The germline gives CDR1 MNHEY, CDR2 SMNVEV (reference sequence). The V segment lost 6 bases and the J segment 10 bases; nucleotides outside the gene matches: 6. CDR3 size: 12 residues.

J is TRBJ1-1 and V is TRBV19; 9 bases are a match to TRBD1. The J segment lost 2 bases and the V segment lost 7 bases, leaving 14 bases of the junction unmatched. This CDR3 has 17 amino acids. The germline CDR1 and CDR2 sequences are LNHDA and SQIVND (reference sequence). In DNA form, the CDR3 reads TGTGCCAGTATTACCAAGGAAGGGACAGGGCATAACACTGAAGCTTTCTTT. This translates into CASITKEGTGHNTEAFF. Complete variable domain (other parts from reference TRBV19 and TRBJ1-1): DGGITQSPKYLFRKEGQNVTLSCEQNLNHDAMYWYRQDPGQGLRLIYYSQIVNDFQKGDIAEGYSVSREKKESFPLTVTSAQKNPTAFYLCASITKEGTGHNTEAFFGQGTRLTVV.